The present entry profiles one T cell receptor (beta chain) with its context. At the DNA level, this CDR3 is encoded by other sequences in the same sample as well. The data were taken from a study of blood T cell repertoires in COVID-19. In the study overall: From T cells, B-cell-depleted T cells, or PBMCs came the material, which was cDNA or gDNA.

Source study methods: Amplified reference gene primers provided the basis for estimating nucleated cell counts. Assay used: immunoSEQ multiplex PCR; TCRdb lists only in-frame clones, some missing. V, J and clone size are those of that table, while D and trimming were read from the DNA. The data contain fewer than 500,000 clones, around nine tenths of them singletons. Clinical history as reported by participants underpinned cohort assignment. CDR3 length: 15 amino acids. With V trimmed by 0 bases and J by 4 bases, 1 base remained unmatched. Germline CDR1 and CDR2: LGHNA and YSLEER. The sample was PBMCs or T cells enriched from blood (not recorded which). The TCR originated in a woman aged 18-29 years with acute COVID-19. This sequence joins TRBV4-3 and TRBJ2-1; 9 bases match TRBD2. The CDR3 DNA follows: TGCGCCAGCAGCCAAGAAACTAGCGGGTACAATGAGCAGTTCTTC. Amino acid sequence: CASSQETSGYNEQFF.